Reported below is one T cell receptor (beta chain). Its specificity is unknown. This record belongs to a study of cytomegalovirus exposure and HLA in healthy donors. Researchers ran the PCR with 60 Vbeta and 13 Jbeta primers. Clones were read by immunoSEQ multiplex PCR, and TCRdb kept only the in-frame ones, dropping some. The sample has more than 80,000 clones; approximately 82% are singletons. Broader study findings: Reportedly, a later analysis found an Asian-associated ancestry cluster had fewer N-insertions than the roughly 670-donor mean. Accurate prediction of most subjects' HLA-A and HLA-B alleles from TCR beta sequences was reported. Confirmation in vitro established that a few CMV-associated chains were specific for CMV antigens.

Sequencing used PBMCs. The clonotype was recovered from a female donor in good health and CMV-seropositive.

This CDR3 reads CASSPLASGDEQYF. The CDR3 nucleotides read TGCGCCAGCAGCCCACTAGCATCAGGCGACGAGCAGTACTTC. This chain connects TRBV4-1 to TRBJ2-7, with D possibly matching TRBD2 (6 bases). CDR3 length: 14 residues. V was shortened by 4 bases and J by 5 bases, with 15 bases between the two germline ends. CDR1 is MGHRA, CDR2 YSYEKL, per germline.